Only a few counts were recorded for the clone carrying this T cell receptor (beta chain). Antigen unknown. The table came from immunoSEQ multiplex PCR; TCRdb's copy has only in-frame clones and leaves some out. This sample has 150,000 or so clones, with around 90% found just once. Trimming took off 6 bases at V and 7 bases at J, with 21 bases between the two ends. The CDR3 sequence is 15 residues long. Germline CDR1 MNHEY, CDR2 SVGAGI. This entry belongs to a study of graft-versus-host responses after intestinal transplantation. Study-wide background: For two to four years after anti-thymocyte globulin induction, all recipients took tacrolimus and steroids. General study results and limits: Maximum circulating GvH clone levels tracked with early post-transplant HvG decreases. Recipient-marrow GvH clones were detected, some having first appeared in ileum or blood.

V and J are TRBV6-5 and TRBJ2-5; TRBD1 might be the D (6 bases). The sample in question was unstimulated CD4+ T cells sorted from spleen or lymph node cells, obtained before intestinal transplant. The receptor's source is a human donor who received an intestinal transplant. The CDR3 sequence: CASSWGPRIRGTQYF. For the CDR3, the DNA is TGTGCCAGCAGCTGGGGGCCGAGGATCCGGGGGACCCAGTACTTC.